Sequencing of this T cell receptor beta chain was carried out in a study of regulatory T cells in long-lasting Graves disease. Germline lookup yields CDR1 LGHDT and CDR2 YNNKEL (reference sequence). The V segment lost 2 bases and the J segment 5 bases; nucleotides outside the gene matches: 4. CDR3 length: 14 amino acids. Construction of TCR beta libraries relied on iRepertoire HTBI primers and on Arm-PCR targeting CDR3 regions. Via MiXCR, TCRdb re-called the multiplex PCR reads, giving one row per CDR3 protein. Among fewer than 450,000 distinct CDR3 sequences listed, 15% were seen once. Specified time point: newly diagnosed GD, antithyroid drugs for less than 3 months. With RNA extracted from PBMCs as input, the TCR library was made. Graves' disease diagnosis followed American Thyroid Association guidelines. The data also belong to a second study, concerning T cells in Graves' hyperthyroidism and ophthalmopathy. Per that paper: The HTBI primer set served for first-round RT-PCR of the TCR CDR3.

The rearrangement uses TRBV3-1 and TRBJ2-5, with 8 positions matching TRBD2. This clonotype was sampled from a woman aged 40 to 49 with Graves disease. Sequencing used peripheral blood mononuclear cells (PBMCs), obtained at new diagnosis, from a patient treated with antithyroid drugs. The CDR3 is CASSQREGRETQYF. The CDR3 DNA follows: TGTGCCAGCAGCCAACGGGAGGGCCGGGAGACCCAGTACTTC.